This T cell receptor (beta chain) stems from a study of CD4 T cells in relation to SARS-CoV-2 and coronaviruses (dated by TCRdb to about 2021). Some background on the complete study: HLA restriction was mapped for shared crossreactive spike epitopes using patient-derived lymphoblastoid cell lines. The study assessed, at the TCR clonotype level, memory CD4+ T cell crossreactivity between SARS-CoV-2 and common cold coronavirus spike proteins. Samples from three pre-COVID donors and the naive versus memory experiments were sequenced with the Adaptive Biotechnologies TCR-sequencing kit; other data were Illumina-based. Expansion assays from other donors in the study were sequenced with a different, Illumina-based TCR-beta assay. Results and caveats for the whole study, not just this receptor: Small numbers of patients and of tested TCRs limited the study. Sequencing naive versus memory cells indicated that the assay picks up memory recall responses, not primary responses primed during culture. Significantly weaker SARS-CoV-2-driven expansion was shown by crossreactive clones than by monoreactive clones, consistent with antigenic imprinting. Pre-pandemic and post-infection samples were not both contributed by any donor, so tracing of the source of pre-existing responses was limited. Since the crossreactivity analysis centred on spike protein, crossreactivity against other viral proteins was not assessed. In about two thirds of donors, memory CD4+ clonotypes turned up that crossrecognized SARS-CoV-2 and at least one common cold coronavirus spike.

CD4+ T cells from unexposed donors were collected before the COVID-19 pandemic (2011-2018). Naive and memory CD4+ T cells were separated from cryopreserved PBMCs by first enriching for CD4 and then performing EasySep naive CD4+ T cell enrichment. The leukapheresis product for the unexposed donors was obtained through commercial purchase. Ficoll-Paque PLUS gradient centrifugation was used to isolate PBMCs from leukapheresis product or whole blood. PBMCs were either cryopreserved at -140 degrees C or used fresh in the expansion assay. The QIAamp Micro DNA Kit was used to extract genomic DNA from the CD4+ T cells. DNA from uncultured naive and memory CD4+ T cells underwent immunoSEQ TCR-beta sequencing at deep resolution. For the original study's pipeline: During preprocessing, nonproductive sequences were removed, along with CDR3s that did not begin with C, did not end with F or W, or were shorter than 7 amino acids. Cultured and uncultured naive and memory CD4+ repertoires were searched for previously identified spike- and CEF-reactive CDR3s. CDR3 homology was quantified as pairwise Levenshtein distance, calculated with the stringdist R package after three terminal residues were trimmed from each end. This is the immuneACCESS table as TCRdb keeps it, with only in-frame sequences that have V and J called. A part of the clones is gone; compared with another copy, unresolved V genes explain less than half, and the rest is unexplained. V and J calls and clone size follow that table, whereas D and trimming were derived from the DNA. The sample table records tens of thousands of clones; approximately 90% of these occur just once. The ten largest clones take up about 1.3% of the sample.

To note about this clone: Its antigen target is currently unknown. No base qualities exist here, and no much larger clone lies one base off it.

Sequences SGHTA (CDR1) and FQGNSA (CDR2) are obtained from the germline V gene. Including cysteine and phenylalanine, the CDR3 has 15 amino acids. Just the 45-base CDR3 DNA is kept, in frame starting at base 1. Relative to germline, V is missing 4 bases and J is missing 5 bases, with 6 bases of the junction outside any gene match. The sample taken for sequencing was memory CD4+ T cells from PBMCs. The meaning of the sample's cell subset or site label: memory (non-naive) CD4+ T cells. Here the chain combines TRBV7-2 and TRBJ2-7; 12 nucleotides in the junction match TRBD2. The source is a human donor in good health. The DNA sequence is TGTGCCAGCAGCTCCCGGACTAGCGGGATGAACGAGCAGTACTTC. This encodes CASSSRTSGMNEQYF.